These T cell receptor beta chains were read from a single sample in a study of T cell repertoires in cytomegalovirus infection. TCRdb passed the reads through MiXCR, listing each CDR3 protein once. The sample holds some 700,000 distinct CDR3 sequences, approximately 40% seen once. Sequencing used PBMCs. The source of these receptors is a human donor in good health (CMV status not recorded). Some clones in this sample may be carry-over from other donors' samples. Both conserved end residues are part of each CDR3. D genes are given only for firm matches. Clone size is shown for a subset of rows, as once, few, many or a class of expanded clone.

CASSVRAGTSHTSSYNEQFF	TGTGCCAGCAGCGTTAGAGCCGGGACTAGTCATACTAGCTCCTACAATGAGCAGTTCTTC	TRBV11-2	TRBD2	few	TRBJ2-1
CASSSTTGTSEETQYF	TGCGCCAGCAGCAGTACAACCGGGACTTCAGAAGAGACCCAGTACTTC	TRBV5-1	.	.	TRBJ2-5
CATSDWNGVYTF	TGTGCCACCAGTGATTGGAACGGTGTCTACACCTTC	TRBV24-1	.	few	TRBJ1-2
CATSDRNYGYTF	TGTGCCACCAGTGATAGGAACTATGGCTACACCTTC	TRBV24-1	.	.	TRBJ1-2
CASSLDRGENQPQHF	TGTGCCAGCAGCTTAGATCGGGGAGAGAACCAGCCCCAGCATTTT	TRBV11-2	.	.	TRBJ1-5
CASSGAGVSYEQYF	TGTGCCAGCAGTGGAGCGGGGGTCTCGTACGAGCAGTACTTC	TRBV28	TRBD2	.	TRBJ2-7
CASSPSQGLAKNIQYF	TGTGCCAGCTCACCGAGCCAGGGGCTAGCCAAAAACATTCAGTACTTC	TRBV18	.	.	TRBJ2-4
CASSLGRAISHGELFF	TGTGCCAGCAGCTTAGGGAGGGCCATTTCCCACGGGGAGCTGTTTTTT	TRBV7-8	.	many	TRBJ2-2
CATSDPGGTGQPQHF	TGTGCCACCAGTGATCCAGGGGGCACGGGTCAGCCCCAGCATTTT	TRBV24-1	TRBD1	.	TRBJ1-5
CASSESNRGRSPLHF	TGTGCCAGCAGTGAGTCAAACAGGGGGAGGTCACCCCTCCACTTT	TRBV6-4	TRBD1	.	TRBJ1-6
CASSFEGVAYEQYF	TGTGCCAGCAGCTTCGAAGGGGTCGCCTACGAGCAGTACTTC	TRBV11-2	.	once	TRBJ2-7
CATNRDLNTEAFF	TGTGCCACGAACAGGGACTTGAACACTGAAGCTTTCTTT	TRBV5-5	.	many	TRBJ1-1
CASSKGEGTYNEQFF	TGTGCCAGCAGTAAAGGGGAGGGGACCTACAATGAGCAGTTCTTC	TRBV7-2	TRBD2	many	TRBJ2-1
CASSDRDRGLFNYGYTF	TGTGCCAGCAGCGACCGGGACAGGGGACTCTTCAACTATGGCTACACCTTC	TRBV7-9	TRBD1	.	TRBJ1-2
CASQWGVTEAFF	TGTGCCAGCCAATGGGGTGTCACTGAAGCTTTCTTT	TRBV19	.	.	TRBJ1-1
CASSPPGLAHEQYF	TGTGCCAGCAGTCCCCCGGGACTAGCCCACGAGCAGTACTTC	TRBV28	TRBD2	few	TRBJ2-7
CASSLVTGGKNIQYF	TGTGCCAGCAGCTTAGTTACGGGAGGGAAAAACATTCAGTACTTC	TRBV7-8	TRBD2	many	TRBJ2-4
CAISEGLAGIRTQYF	TGTGCCATCAGTGAGGGACTAGCGGGGATTAGGACCCAGTACTTC	TRBV10-3	TRBD2	few	TRBJ2-5
CASSAAGAGNTEAFF	TGTGCCAGCAGCGCCGCGGGGGCAGGAAACACTGAAGCTTTCTTT	TRBV7-6	.	many	TRBJ1-1
CASSVYRGDTEAFF	TGTGCCAGCAGTGTCTACAGGGGGGACACTGAAGCTTTCTTT	TRBV6-4	TRBD1	.	TRBJ1-1
CASSLLGARGASTDTQYF	TGTGCCAGCAGCTTGCTGGGGGCTAGAGGGGCCTCCACAGATACGCAGTATTTT	TRBV7-2	.	few	TRBJ2-3
CAISDSPSGNTIYF	TGTGCCATCAGTGATTCCCCATCTGGAAACACCATATATTTT	TRBV10-3	.	many	TRBJ1-3
CSVRFGLAGGLSYNEQFF	TGCAGTGTTCGCTTTGGACTAGCGGGAGGCCTCTCCTACAATGAGCAGTTCTTC	TRBV20-1	TRBD2	.	TRBJ2-1
CASSLEADSPLHF	TGTGCCAGCAGCTTAGAGGCTGATTCACCCCTCCACTTT	TRBV11-3	.	.	TRBJ1-6
CASTGWQGANTEAFF	TGTGCCAGCACGGGGTGGCAGGGGGCGAACACTGAAGCTTTCTTT	TRBV7-6	TRBD1	many	TRBJ1-1
CASSLAQSGANVLTF	TGTGCCAGCAGCTTAGCCCAATCTGGGGCCAACGTCCTGACTTTC	TRBV11-2	.	few	TRBJ2-6
CASSGGGWAETQYF	TGTGCCAGTAGCGGGGGGGGATGGGCAGAGACCCAGTACTTC	TRBV19	TRBD2	.	TRBJ2-5
CASSPAKPRGLTEAFF	TGTGCCAGCAGCCCCGCAAAGCCCAGGGGGCTCACTGAAGCTTTCTTT	TRBV7-2	TRBD1	few	TRBJ1-1
CASRRGRVDEQFF	TGTGCCAGCCGAAGGGGAAGAGTCGATGAGCAGTTCTTC	TRBV11-2	.	few	TRBJ2-1
CASSLEPSGSRETQYF	TGTGCCAGCAGCTTAGAGCCTAGCGGGAGCAGAGAGACCCAGTACTTC	TRBV7-2	TRBD2	many	TRBJ2-5
CASSLPGNNTGATTGELFF	TGTGCCAGCAGCTTACCCGGAAATAATACAGGGGCGACCACCGGGGAGCTGTTTTTT	TRBV7-6	TRBD1	many	TRBJ2-2
CASSRRTSGAYNEHFF	TGTGCCAGCAGCCGAAGGACTAGCGGGGCCTACAATGAGCATTTCTTC	TRBV7-2	TRBD2	.	TRBJ2-1
CASSGTTYNEQFF	TGTGCCAGCAGCGGCACTACCTACAATGAGCAGTTCTTC	TRBV7-8	.	many	TRBJ2-1
CASSQEIAGGSYEQYF	TGTGCCAGCAGCCAAGAAATAGCGGGGGGATCCTACGAGCAGTACTTC	TRBV4-2	TRBD2	.	TRBJ2-7
CASSLEEPSYEQYF	TGTGCCAGCAGTTTGGAGGAACCCTCCTACGAGCAGTACTTC	TRBV6-6	.	.	TRBJ2-7
CASSPDLDQQYF	TGTGCCAGCAGCCCCGATTTGGATCAGCAGTACTTC	TRBV7-2	.	few	TRBJ2-7
CASSRKGPDQPQHF	TGTGCCAGCTCACGTAAAGGGCCCGATCAGCCCCAGCATTTT	TRBV18	.	few	TRBJ1-5
CASSADRNTEAFF	TGTGCCAGCAGTGCAGACAGGAACACTGAAGCTTTCTTT	TRBV12-3/TRBV12-4	.	.	TRBJ1-1
CSASVPDTQYF	TGCAGTGCTAGTGTCCCCGATACGCAGTATTTT	TRBV20-1	.	.	TRBJ2-3
CASSPRQGTQLNTGELFF	TGTGCCAGCAGCCCGCGACAGGGGACCCAACTGAACACCGGGGAGCTGTTTTTT	TRBV7-9	TRBD1	.	TRBJ2-2
CASSFPPTLGQASSEQYF	TGTGCCAGCAGCTTCCCCCCAACCCTCGGACAGGCATCCTCCGAGCAGTACTTC	TRBV7-9	TRBD1	.	TRBJ2-7
CASSVSGQWEYQPQHF	TGTGCCAGCAGCGTCTCGGGACAGTGGGAATATCAGCCCCAGCATTTT	TRBV5-6	TRBD1	once	TRBJ1-5
CASSSNTDTQYF	TGTGCCAGCAGTTCAAACACAGATACGCAGTATTTT	TRBV28	.	.	TRBJ2-3
CASRMGNQPQHF	TGTGCCAGCAGGATGGGCAATCAGCCCCAGCATTTT	TRBV12-3/TRBV12-4	.	few	TRBJ1-5
CASSKASGLDNEQFF	TGTGCCAGCAGTAAGGCTAGCGGACTAGACAATGAGCAGTTCTTC	TRBV2	TRBD2	.	TRBJ2-1
CASSHWTGPRVNEQFF	TGTGCCAGCAGCCACTGGACAGGCCCGAGGGTCAATGAGCAGTTCTTC	TRBV11-2	TRBD1	few	TRBJ2-1
CASSTTKRGSYNEQFF	TGTGCCAGCAGCACAACCAAACGCGGCTCATACAATGAGCAGTTCTTC	TRBV11-2	.	few	TRBJ2-1
CASRPGLAGSYNEQFF	TGTGCCAGCAGACCGGGACTAGCGGGCTCCTACAATGAGCAGTTCTTC	TRBV7-9	TRBD2	few	TRBJ2-1
CASSLMGTGMGNTISF	TGTGCCAGCAGCTTAATGGGAACAGGGATGGGCAACACCATATCTTTT	TRBV7-2	.	.	TRBJ1-3
CASSGDRIYGYTF	TGTGCCAGCAGTGGGGACAGGATTTATGGCTACACCTTC	TRBV2	TRBD1	.	TRBJ1-2
CASSSDSYSNQPQHF	TGTGCCAGCAGTTCGGACAGCTATAGCAATCAGCCCCAGCATTTT	TRBV28	.	many	TRBJ1-5
CASSIIGGKSEAFF	TGTGCCAGTAGTATTATCGGGGGGAAATCTGAAGCTTTCTTT	TRBV19	.	.	TRBJ1-1
CASSWGHSGTGELFF	TGTGCCAGCAGCTGGGGGCACTCTGGTACCGGGGAGCTGTTTTTT	TRBV7-2	.	few	TRBJ2-2
CASSVDLRRQFF	TGTGCCAGCAGCGTAGACCTACGGCGGCAGTTCTTC	TRBV9	.	few	TRBJ2-1
CASQGGLGELFF	TGTGCCAGTCAGGGGGGCCTCGGGGAGCTGTTTTTT	TRBV19	.	.	TRBJ2-2
CASSPRGGYQPQHF	TGTGCCAGCAGCCCGAGGGGGGGGTATCAGCCCCAGCATTTT	TRBV7-2	.	.	TRBJ1-5
CASSIRGGLNNEQFF	TGTGCCAGTAGTATTAGAGGGGGCCTTAACAATGAGCAGTTCTTC	TRBV19	TRBD1	.	TRBJ2-1